There are many counts of the clone carrying this TCR beta chain. This sample stems from a study of T-cell reconstitution after alpha-beta-depleted transplantation in children. Per the germline V gene, CDR1 is SGHRS and CDR2 is YFSETQ. The CDR3 runs 13 residues. Trimming removed 0 bases at V and 8 bases at J, with 9 bases between. The TCRbeta library was prepared with unique molecular identifiers. In TCRdb, the PCR reads were re-called with MiXCR into one record per CDR3 protein. The sample shows 90,000 to 130,000 distinct CDR3 sequences, about 9.3% of them seen only once. The receptor comes from a human donor who donated a stem cell graft to a child with acute lymphoblastic leukemia. The chain carries TRBV5-1 and TRBJ2-1; D unclear. Sequencing used PBMCs from the stem cell graft donor, obtained from the stem cell graft. The CDR3 coding sequence is TGCGCCAGCAGCTTGGGGTCCCCAGATGAGCAGTTCTTC. Translation: CASSLGSPDEQFF.